The 24 T cell receptor beta chains below were found in one sample sequenced in a study of cytomegalovirus exposure and HLA in healthy donors. The PCR contained 60 Vbeta and 13 Jbeta primers. Clones were read by immunoSEQ multiplex PCR, and TCRdb kept only the in-frame ones, dropping some. This table has about 200,000 clones, approximately 80% appearing once. Sequenced: PBMCs. The source is a girl between 5 and 17 years old in good health and CMV-seronegative.

The V and J genes are TRBV18 and TRBJ2-2; the match to TRBD1 covers 8 bases. The CDR3 runs to 17 residues. Losses at the gene ends were 3 bases for V and 0 bases for J; bases not matched to a gene: 6. CDR1 is KGHSH, CDR2 LQKENI, per germline. CDR3 sequence: CASSPSTGVANTGELFF. For the CDR3, the DNA is TGTGCCAGCTCACCCTCGACAGGGGTAGCGAACACCGGGGAGCTGTTTTTT.

In its sample, this clone was seen once. The chain couples TRBV7-2 to TRBJ2-7, with TRBD1 matching over 8 bases. The CDR3 has 16 amino acids. Germline V lookup: CDR1 SGHTA, CDR2 FQGNSA. V lost 5 bases and J lost 2; bases outside the gene matches: 11. The CDR3 is CASSPPGQELTYEQYF. The CDR3 nucleotides are TGTGCCAGCAGCCCCCCGGGACAGGAGTTAACCTACGAGCAGTACTTC.

The V and J genes are TRBV15 and TRBJ1-5; weak D call: TRBD1 (5 bases). Trimming took off 3 bases at V and 3 bases at J, with 9 bases between the two ends. The V gene's germline CDR1 is LNHNV and CDR2 YYDKDF (reference sequence). CDR3 length: 14 residues. The CDR3 region has the DNA TGTGCCACCAGCAGGGCAGGGTACAATCAGCCCCAGCATTTT. The encoded protein is CATSRAGYNQPQHF.

The J gene is TRBJ2-1, the V gene TRBV5-4; TRBD2 matches at 7 bases. This CDR3 has 15 amino acids. V lost 0 bases, J lost 3 bases, and 3 bases stayed unmatched. Germline V gene sequence: CDR1 SGHNT, CDR2 YYREEE (reference sequence). CDR3 in DNA: TGTGCCAGCAGCTTGGAGGTAGCGGGCTACAATGAGCAGTTCTTC. This gives the protein CASSLEVAGYNEQFF. Variable domain in full (rest from reference TRBV5-4 and TRBJ2-1): ETGVTQSPTHLIKTRGQQVTLRCSSQSGHNTVSWYQQALGQGPQFIFQYYREEENGRGNFPPRFSGLQFPNYSSELNVNALELDDSALYLCASSLEVAGYNEQFFGPGTRLTVL.

This sequence joins TRBV9 and TRBJ2-5; tentative D call: TRBD2 (5 bases). V gave up 0 bases and J gave up 5 bases, with 14 bases separating them. Germline V gene data show CDR1 as SGDLS and CDR2 as YYNGEE. The CDR3 totals 15 residues. DNA for the CDR3: TGTGCCAGCAGCGTAGGTCCCGAGGGCACCGAGACCCAGTACTTC. This gives the protein CASSVGPEGTETQYF.

This clone was counted a few times. The rearrangement links TRBV29-1 to TRBJ1-2; TRBD1 might be the D (6 bases). The CDR3 length is 12 residues. V shed 6 bases and J shed 7 bases, with 15 bases lying between them. Germline CDR1 is SQVTM and CDR2 is ANQGSEA. CDR3 DNA: TGCAGCGTAGCAAACAGGGAGAGTGGCTACACCTTC. This codes for CSVANRESGYTF.

The chain links TRBV9 to TRBJ2-3, with 7 bases identical to TRBD1. This CDR3 has 15 amino acids. In germline, CDR1 is SGDLS, CDR2 YYNGEE. After removal of 0 bases from V and 3 bases from J, the junction contained 4 bases not matched to a gene. The CDR3 sequence: CASSVAGTDTDTQYF. The CDR3 DNA reads TGTGCCAGCAGCGTAGCCGGGACAGATACAGATACGCAGTATTTT.

This clone has just a few counts. The chain uses TRBV10-3 and TRBJ1-1; D is uncertain. The CDR3 totals 13 residues. Trimming removed 1 base at V and 5 bases at J, with 8 bases between. The germline gives CDR1 ENHRY, CDR2 SYGVKD. CDR3 bases: TGTGCCATCAGTGAGTACTCGAGGACTGAAGCTTTCTTT. Translating it yields CAISEYSRTEAFF.

The V gene is TRBV19, the J gene TRBJ1-2, with 9 bases aligning to TRBD1. The CDR3 runs to 16 residues. V trimming: 3 bases; J trimming: 11 bases; junction bases outside the gene matches: 16. Germline CDR1 LNHDA, CDR2 SQIVND (reference sequence). CDR3 in amino acids: CASSMVLTPGQGWYTF. The CDR3, as DNA: TGTGCCAGTAGTATGGTCTTAACGCCGGGACAGGGATGGTACACCTTC.

The CDR3 sequence is CATRTGGRNTIYF. CDR3 nucleotide sequence: TGTGCCACCCGGACAGGGGGCAGAAACACCATATATTTT. The V call is TRBV19, the J call TRBJ1-3, with TRBD1 matching 11 bases. The CDR3 contains 13 residues. CDR1 is LNHDA and CDR2 is SQIVND in the germline V gene (reference sequence). J lost 5 bases, V lost 10 bases, and 4 bases had no gene match.

Written as DNA, the CDR3 is TGTGCCAGCAGCCACGGACAGGGGAGGATGACTGAAGCTTTCTTT. Its translation: CASSHGQGRMTEAFF. This chain joins TRBV6-6 and TRBJ1-1, with TRBD1 matching 9 bases. Germline loops: CDR1 MNHNY, CDR2 SVGAGI (reference sequence). The CDR3 has 15 residues. Germline trimming cut 6 bases from V and 5 bases from J; bases unmatched to any gene: 10.

The genes are TRBV7-6 and TRBJ1-6, with D maybe TRBD1 (6 bases). Germline lookup yields CDR1 SGHVS and CDR2 FNYEAQ. V lost 4 bases to trimming and J lost 7 bases, with 17 bases between them. The CDR3 runs 16 residues. CDR3 sequence (DNA): TGTGCCAGCAGCTACGTATCAGGGGCTGGCAATTCACCCCTCCACTTT. This encodes CASSYVSGAGNSPLHF.

The V gene is TRBV11-1, the J gene TRBJ2-1, with 10 bases identical to TRBD2. Losses at the gene ends were 6 bases for V and 4 bases for J; bases not matched to a gene: 9. CDR3 length: 16 residues. CDR1 SGHAT and CDR2 FQDESV come from the germline V gene (reference sequence). This CDR3 is CASRLAGTSAYNEQFF. CDR3 sequence (DNA): TGTGCCAGCAGACTTGCCGGGACTAGCGCATACAATGAGCAGTTCTTC. Complete variable domain (other parts from reference TRBV11-1 and TRBJ2-1): EAEVAQSPRYKITEKSQAVAFWCDPISGHATLYWYRQILGQGPELLVQFQDESVVDDSQLPKDRFSAERLKGVDSTLKIQPAELGDSAMYLCASRLAGTSAYNEQFFGPGTRLTVL.

The V and J genes are TRBV30 and TRBJ2-1; D unclear. CDR3 length: 13 amino acids. V lost 3 bases and J lost 0, with 6 bases in between. CDR1 is GTSNPN and CDR2 is SVGIG in the germline V gene (reference sequence). The CDR3 region has the DNA TGTGCCTGGAGAGATAGCTCCTACAATGAGCAGTTCTTC. It translates to CAWRDSSYNEQFF.

This clone came up once. The chain recombines TRBV27 with TRBJ1-6, with D perhaps matching TRBD1 (6 bases). The germline V and J ends were trimmed by 7 bases and 6 bases, with 16 bases remaining between them. This CDR3 is 15 amino acids long. CDR1 MNHEY and CDR2 SMNVEV come from the germline V gene (reference sequence). The CDR3 here is CASTAGGGANSPLHF. Written as DNA, the CDR3 is TGTGCCAGCACCGCCGGAGGGGGGGCTAATTCACCCCTCCACTTT.

The rearrangement links TRBV7-2 to TRBJ1-5, with 8 bases fitting TRBD1. This CDR3 is 14 amino acids long. The germline V gene encodes CDR1 SGHTA and CDR2 FQGNSA. V gave up 5 bases and J gave up 11 bases; unmatched junction bases: 11. The CDR3 DNA reads as TGTGCCAGCAGCCCGGACAGGGATGGTAGGTCCCAGCATTTT. Amino acid sequence: CASSPDRDGRSQHF.

This clone was seen only once. The V gene is TRBV28, the J gene TRBJ1-2, with D tentatively TRBD1 (6 bases). V was clipped by 5 bases and J by 4 bases, with 14 bases between them. Germline assignment: CDR1 MDHEN and CDR2 SYDVKM. The CDR3 loop spans 14 amino acids. CDR3 protein: CASSVSDRVYGYTF. CDR3 DNA: TGTGCCAGCAGTGTCTCGGACAGAGTCTATGGCTACACCTTC.

The chain has TRBV4-3 and TRBJ2-3, with 14 bases lining up with TRBD2. The CDR3 has 19 residues. The germline V gene has CDR1 LGHNA and CDR2 YSLEER. With 0 bases clipped from V and 3 bases from J, the junction kept 8 bases outside the gene matches. The CDR3 coding sequence is TGCGCCAGCAGCCAAGATCGAGAGGGACTAGCGGGGGTAACAGATACGCAGTATTTT. The encoded protein is CASSQDREGLAGVTDTQYF.

The chain is built from TRBV9 and TRBJ1-2; D perhaps matches TRBD1 (5 bases). The CDR3 has 16 amino acids. With 1 base removed from V and 3 bases from J, the gap between germline ends came to 16 bases. CDR1 and CDR2 (germline): SGDLS, YYNGEE. The CDR3 reads CASSVWASGGDYGYTF. The CDR3, as DNA: TGTGCCAGCAGCGTATGGGCCTCGGGGGGTGACTATGGCTACACCTTC.

The rearrangement links TRBV21-1 to TRBJ2-5; TRBD2, the table's D call, lacks a check against the DNA. TRBV21-1 is a known pseudogene. The CDR3 sequence is 16 residues long. CDR3 DNA: TGTGCCAGCAGCAACTTAGGGACTAGCGAGCAAGAGACCCAGTACTTC. Its protein product is CASSNLGTSEQETQYF.

This sequence joins TRBV28 and TRBJ1-1; no clear D gene. There are 13 residues in the CDR3. The germline V and J ends were trimmed by 2 bases and 3 bases, with 7 bases remaining between them. Per the germline V gene, CDR1 is MDHEN and CDR2 is SYDVKM. CDR3 in DNA: TGTGCCAGCAGTTTAAGGGAGGACACTGAAGCTTTCTTT. Translation: CASSLREDTEAFF. Filled out from reference TRBV28 and TRBJ1-1, the complete variable domain reads DVKVTQSSRYLVKRTGEKVFLECVQDMDHENMFWYRQDPGLGLRLIYFSYDVKMKEKGDIPEGYSVSREKKERFSLILESASTNQTSMYLCASSLREDTEAFFGQGTRLTVV.

This clone has only one observation. The chain uses TRBV19 and TRBJ1-1; possible D gene TRBD1, 5 bases. Trimming cost V 8 bases and J 4 bases, with 17 bases left between them. This CDR3 region has 14 residues. CDR1 is LNHDA, CDR2 SQIVND, per germline (reference sequence). The CDR3 reads CASRRAQSSTEAFF. The CDR3 coding sequence is TGTGCCAGTCGCAGGGCCCAGAGCAGCACTGAAGCTTTCTTT. The variable domain in full, with the rest retrieved from reference TRBV19 and TRBJ1-1, is DGGITQSPKYLFRKEGQNVTLSCEQNLNHDAMYWYRQDPGQGLRLIYYSQIVNDFQKGDIAEGYSVSREKKESFPLTVTSAQKNPTAFYLCASRRAQSSTEAFFGQGTRLTVV.

This clone has just one count. V gene TRBV5-4 combines with J gene TRBJ2-7; the match to TRBD2 covers 8 bases. V shed 0 bases and J 2 bases; nucleotides not matched to a gene: 4. The CDR3 covers 15 residues. Germline CDR1 reads SGHNT; CDR2 reads YYREEE (reference sequence). The CDR3 reads CASSLGTSGTYEQYF. DNA for the CDR3: TGTGCCAGCAGCTTGGGTACTAGCGGTACCTACGAGCAGTACTTC.

CDR3 sequence: CASSSGQGALDTEAFF. In DNA form, the CDR3 reads TGTGCCAGCAGCTCTGGACAGGGGGCGCTGGACACTGAAGCTTTCTTT. The chain links TRBV7-9 to TRBJ1-1; 11 positions match TRBD1. The CDR3 is made up of 16 amino acids. Germline CDR1 is SEHNR and CDR2 is FQNEAQ (reference sequence). The ends lost 4 bases at V and 3 bases at J; junction bases unmatched: 7.